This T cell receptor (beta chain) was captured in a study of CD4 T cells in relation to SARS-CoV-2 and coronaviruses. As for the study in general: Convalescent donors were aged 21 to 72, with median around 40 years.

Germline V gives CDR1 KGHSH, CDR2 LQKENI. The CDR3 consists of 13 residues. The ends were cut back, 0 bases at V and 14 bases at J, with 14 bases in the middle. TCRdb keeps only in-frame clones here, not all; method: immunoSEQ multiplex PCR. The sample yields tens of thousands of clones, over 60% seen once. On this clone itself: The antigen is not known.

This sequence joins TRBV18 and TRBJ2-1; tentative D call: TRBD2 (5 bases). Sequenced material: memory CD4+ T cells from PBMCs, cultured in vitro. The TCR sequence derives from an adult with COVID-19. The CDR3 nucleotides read TGTGCCAGCTCACCACCGATGGACTGGCGGAAGTTCTTC. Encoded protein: CASSPPMDWRKFF.